The clone carrying this T cell receptor beta chain was seen a single time. Its specificity is not known. A single base separates this from a much larger clone, so it may be a read error. This sample is part of a study of T cells in Graves' hyperthyroidism and ophthalmopathy. Study-wide results and limits: From stable hyperthyroidism, ophthalmopathy was set apart by a 13 V-J model. Appearing also in blood were most of the thyroid clonotypes expanded above 0.001.

The investigators amplified TCR beta CDR3 regions from RNA transcripts. RT-PCR in the first round (using the HTBI primer set) targeted the TCR CDR3. TCRdb used MiXCR to reprocess the multiplex PCR reads, holding one entry per CDR3 protein. The sample has hundreds of thousands of distinct CDR3 sequences, roughly 13% seen once. Uncontrolled infections, other autoimmune diseases, pregnancy or lactation led to exclusion of patients. The diagnoses drew upon clinical symptoms, serum thyroxine and TRAb, thyroid ultrasound and orbital computed tomography. The sequence came from a woman aged 35 to 49 with Graves' ophthalmopathy. Sequenced: blood.

CDR3 in DNA: TGTGCCAGTAGTGTGGGGAACACTGAAGCTCTCTTT. Translated, it gives CASSVGNTEALF. J is TRBJ1-1 and V is TRBV19, with D unclear. CDR3 length: 12 residues. The V gene's germline CDR1 is LNHDA and CDR2 SQIVND (reference sequence).